One sample yielded the 20 T cell receptor beta chains listed below, sequenced in a study of OX40 agonist ivuxolimab in advanced cancers. Using immunoSEQ multiplex PCR, the repertoire was profiled, and TCRdb retains in-frame clones only, with some absent. The sample lists 25,000 to 35,000 clones; 65% to 85% were seen once. Material: CD4+ or CD8+ T cells sorted from blood, obtained in a trial of the OX40 agonist ivuxolimab. The receptor set was obtained from an adult with an advanced solid tumor such as melanoma, head and neck, liver or kidney cancer.

The chain links TRBV5-1 to TRBJ2-7; 7 bases line up with TRBD2. Germline V gives CDR1 SGHRS, CDR2 YFSETQ. This CDR3 has 15 residues. V lost 0 bases and J lost 7; bases outside the gene matches: 10. The CDR3 reads CASSLVQREIEEQYF. CDR3 nucleotide sequence: TGCGCCAGCAGCTTGGTCCAGCGGGAAATTGAAGAGCAGTACTTC.

V is TRBV6-5 and J is TRBJ2-6, with D possibly being TRBD1 (7 bases). The V gene lost 8 bases and the J gene lost 1 base, with 9 bases spanning the gap. The CDR3 sequence is 14 residues long. Germline lookup yields CDR1 MNHEY and CDR2 SVGAGI. The CDR3 sequence is CASQGGSGANVLTF. The CDR3 nucleotides read TGTGCCAGCCAGGGGGGATCTGGGGCCAACGTCCTGACTTTC.

This clone is large within its sample. V gene TRBV15 combines with J gene TRBJ2-1, with no clear D. The CDR3 totals 13 residues. The germline V gene has CDR1 LNHNV and CDR2 YYDKDF (reference sequence). V was clipped by 3 bases and J by 9 bases, with 12 bases between them. CDR3 DNA sequence: TGTGCCACCAGCAGTTTACTCTGGGGTGAGCAGTTCTTC. It translates to CATSSLLWGEQFF. Together with reference TRBV15 and TRBJ2-1, the CDR3 gives the full variable domain: DAMVIQNPRYQVTQFGKPVTLSCSQTLNHNVMYWYQQKSSQAPKLLFHYYDKDFNNEADTPDNFQSRRPNTSFCFLDIRSPGLGDTAMYLCATSSLLWGEQFFGPGTRLTVL.

The chain recombines TRBV9 with TRBJ2-5; D gene unclear. V lost 0 bases and J lost 2, with 8 bases in between. This CDR3 spans 14 amino acids. The germline CDR1 and CDR2 sequences are SGDLS and YYNGEE. CDR3 DNA sequence: TGTGCCAGCAGCGTAGATAGCAGACAAGAGACCCAGTACTTC. Amino acid sequence: CASSVDSRQETQYF.

The chain couples TRBV11-2 to TRBJ2-2, with TRBD1 identical over 7 bases. Looked up from germline, CDR1 is SGHAT and CDR2 is FQNNGV. This CDR3 is 15 amino acids long. Trimming cost V 1 base and J 4 bases; bases outside gene matches: 3. The CDR3 region is CASSLGAGGTGELFF. CDR3 bases: TGTGCCAGCAGCTTAGGTGCAGGGGGCACCGGGGAGCTGTTTTTT.

The gene calls are TRBV5-1 and TRBJ1-6; no definite D call. This CDR3 spans 18 amino acids. The V and J ends lost 2 bases and 0 bases respectively, with 15 bases between them. Germline CDR1 reads SGHRS; CDR2 reads YFSETQ. CDR3: CASSLTPDWSSYNSPLHF. DNA of the CDR3: TGCGCCAGCAGCTTAACTCCGGACTGGAGCTCCTATAATTCACCCCTCCACTTT.

The chain recombines TRBV14 with TRBJ1-5; no firm D call. The CDR3 has 13 amino acids. The V end lost 1 base, the J end lost 6 bases, and 7 bases lay between the germline ends. Germline values: CDR1 SGHDN, CDR2 FVKESK. DNA for the CDR3: TGTGCCAGCAGCCAAGCCACGGGTCAGCCCCAGCATTTT. Translating it yields CASSQATGQPQHF.

The chain has TRBV6-6 and TRBJ1-1; TRBD1 might be the D (5 bases). The CDR3 runs 14 residues. Trimming removed 6 bases from V and 1 base from J, with 12 bases in between. Germline CDR1 MNHNY, CDR2 SVGAGI (reference sequence). The CDR3 here is CASSQNGQNTEAFF. The CDR3 DNA is TGTGCCAGCAGCCAGAACGGACAGAACACTGAAGCTTTCTTT.

The chain joins TRBV28 to TRBJ1-6; D is ambiguous. V lost 8 bases and J lost 1, with 9 bases in between. Germline V gene data show CDR1 as MDHEN and CDR2 as SYDVKM. The CDR3 runs to 14 residues. The CDR3 DNA is TGTGCCAGCGGTCTTAGATCCTATAATTCACCCCTCCACTTT. It is translated as CASGLRSYNSPLHF.

The chain recombines TRBV7-6 with TRBJ2-7; 7 bases fit TRBD1. The germline gives CDR1 SGHVS, CDR2 FNYEAQ. CDR3 length: 15 residues. V shed 4 bases and J 3 bases; nucleotides not matched to a gene: 9. Here the CDR3 reads CASSSREGTVYEQYF. The CDR3 DNA sequence: TGTGCCAGCAGCTCTAGAGAGGGGACAGTCTACGAGCAGTACTTC.

This chain connects TRBV27 to TRBJ2-1; no clear D. CDR1 is MNHEY, CDR2 SMNVEV, per germline (reference sequence). Trimming left V 3 bases short and J 0 bases short, with 6 bases between. The CDR3 length is 14 residues. Here the CDR3 reads CASSFGSSYNEQFF. CDR3 DNA: TGTGCCAGCAGTTTCGGTAGCTCCTACAATGAGCAGTTCTTC.

The rearrangement joins TRBV19 to TRBJ1-5, with D unresolved. The CDR3 length is 12 residues. Germline assignment: CDR1 LNHDA and CDR2 SQIVND (reference sequence). The V end lost 2 bases, the J end lost 7 bases, and 6 bases lay between the germline ends. The chain's CDR3 is CASSIQTQPQHF. Here the CDR3 DNA reads TGTGCCAGTAGTATACAGACGCAGCCCCAGCATTTT. Together with reference TRBV19 and TRBJ1-5, the CDR3 gives the full variable domain: DGGITQSPKYLFRKEGQNVTLSCEQNLNHDAMYWYRQDPGQGLRLIYYSQIVNDFQKGDIAEGYSVSREKKESFPLTVTSAQKNPTAFYLCASSIQTQPQHFGDGTRLSIL.

This clone was observed a single time. The chain couples TRBV25-1 to TRBJ1-2, with D perhaps matching TRBD1 (5 bases). CDR1 is MGHDK, CDR2 SYGVNS, per germline. This CDR3 is built from 14 residues. V shed 2 bases and J shed 7 bases, with 14 bases lying between them. CDR3 region: CASSEEGGHPGYTF. CDR3 in DNA: TGTGCCAGCAGTGAAGAGGGCGGACACCCTGGCTACACCTTC.

The V and J genes are TRBV5-6 and TRBJ2-3; D is unresolved. The CDR3 loop spans 15 amino acids. CDR1 and CDR2 (germline): SGHDT, YYEEEE. Trimming stripped 2 bases from V and 1 base from J, with 11 bases between. CDR3 amino acids: CASSFGRPGTDTQYF. The CDR3, as DNA: TGTGCCAGCAGCTTCGGTCGCCCCGGCACAGATACGCAGTATTTT.

V is TRBV5-8 and J is TRBJ2-5; 7 bases map to TRBD2. Trimming removed 0 bases from V and 0 bases from J; junction bases left unmatched: 2. The germline gives CDR1 SGHTS, CDR2 YDEGEE. There are 15 residues in the CDR3. The CDR3 nucleotides are TGTGCCAGCAGCTTGGAGGGACTAAACCAAGAGACCCAGTACTTC. Translated, it gives CASSLEGLNQETQYF.

The chain joins TRBV4-1 to TRBJ2-7; D is possibly TRBD2 (6 bases). V was trimmed by 1 base and J by 0 bases, leaving 7 bases between them. CDR1 is MGHRA and CDR2 is YSYEKL in the germline V gene. The CDR3 covers 14 residues. Here the CDR3 reads CASSQVEGSYEQYF. The CDR3 nucleotides read TGCGCCAGCAGCCAAGTGGAGGGCTCCTACGAGCAGTACTTC.

The chain combines TRBV9 with TRBJ2-7; 8 bases are a match to TRBD2. Germline V gene lookup returns CDR1 SGDLS and CDR2 YYNGEE. The CDR3 sequence is 16 residues long. V shed 4 bases and J 0 bases; nucleotides not matched to a gene: 9. CDR3 in amino acids: CASSPRSGGSSYEQYF. Here the CDR3 DNA reads TGTGCCAGCAGCCCCCGGAGCGGGGGCAGCTCCTACGAGCAGTACTTC.

The genes are TRBV6-5 and TRBJ2-1; TRBD2 matches at 10 bases. CDR1 and CDR2 from the germline V gene are MNHEY and SVGAGI. The CDR3 extends over 15 amino acids. Trimming at V came to 4 bases and at J to 8 bases, leaving 8 bases not matched to a gene. In DNA, the CDR3 is TGTGCCAGCAGTTCGGGACTAGCGCCCGGGGATGAGCAGTTCTTC. This encodes CASSSGLAPGDEQFF.

V and J are TRBV7-9 and TRBJ2-7, with D tentatively TRBD1 (6 bases). CDR3 length: 15 amino acids. Trimming cost V 5 bases and J 0 bases, with 14 bases left between them. Germline V lookup: CDR1 SEHNR, CDR2 FQNEAQ (reference sequence). The CDR3 DNA is TGTGCCAGCAGCCCCCGGGACAAGCTCTCCTACGAGCAGTACTTC. Translated, it gives CASSPRDKLSYEQYF.

This clone occurred once. The J gene is TRBJ1-5, the V gene TRBV4-3; 8 bases map to TRBD1. Germline CDR1 reads LGHNA; CDR2 reads YSLEER. The J segment lost 3 bases and the V segment lost 0 bases, leaving 1 base of the junction unmatched. This CDR3 contains 15 residues. CDR3 in amino acids: CASSQEQGVNQPQHF. The CDR3 DNA sequence: TGCGCCAGCAGCCAAGAACAGGGGGTCAATCAGCCCCAGCATTTT.